One and the same sample provided the 28 T cell receptor beta chains below, sequenced in a study of regulatory T cells in long-lasting Graves disease. According to the study, TCR beta libraries were built with iRepertoire HTBI primers and CDR3-region Arm-PCR. TCRdb ran MiXCR on the multiplex PCR reads and lists one entry per CDR3 protein. Of under 450,000 distinct CDR3 sequences in the sample, 16% were seen once. Described time point: newly diagnosed GD, antithyroid drugs for less than 3 months. Isolated PBMC RNA provided the starting material for the TCR library. The same data also went into a second study, on T cells in Graves' hyperthyroidism and ophthalmopathy.

The starting material was peripheral blood mononuclear cells (PBMCs), obtained at new diagnosis, from a patient treated with antithyroid drugs. These receptors were collected from a woman aged 18-29 years with Graves disease.

Many counts were recorded for this clonotype. The chain is built from TRBV5-4 and TRBJ2-3; perhaps TRBD1 as D (7 bases). The CDR3 has 15 residues. Trimming left V 0 bases short and J 5 bases short, with 13 bases between. Germline V gene data show CDR1 as SGHNT and CDR2 as YYREEE (reference sequence). The CDR3 loop reads CASSLAQGGEDTQYF. The CDR3 DNA is TGTGCCAGCAGCTTGGCGCAGGGGGGAGAAGATACGCAGTATTTT. Looking up the rest from reference TRBV5-4 and TRBJ2-3 gives the full variable domain: ETGVTQSPTHLIKTRGQQVTLRCSSQSGHNTVSWYQQALGQGPQFIFQYYREEENGRGNFPPRFSGLQFPNYSSELNVNALELDDSALYLCASSLAQGGEDTQYFGPGTRLTVL.

Concerning this clonotype: At one end, the junction sequence differs from germline, possibly due to a read error. V usage is TRBV20-1 and J usage is TRBJ1-2; 7 bases line up with TRBD1. Germline CDR1 reads DFQATT; CDR2 reads SNEGSKA (reference sequence). The CDR3 consists of 15 residues. The CDR3 sequence is CSARARQGSNDGYTF. In DNA form, the CDR3 reads TGCAGTGCTAGAGCACGACAGGGAAGTAACGATGGCTACACCTTC.

This clonotype was observed a handful of times. The V and J genes are TRBV29-1 and TRBJ1-1; 7 bases agree with TRBD1. V shed 5 bases and J 2 bases; nucleotides not matched to a gene: 8. CDR1 is SQVTM and CDR2 is ANQGSEA in the germline V gene. This CDR3 is 14 amino acids long. This CDR3 is CSVSPGTVNTEAFF. DNA for the CDR3: TGCAGCGTTTCCCCCGGGACAGTAAACACTGAAGCTTTCTTT.

This clonotype was detected ten times or more. This chain links TRBV5-1 with TRBJ1-6; 10 bases are a match to TRBD1. Germline V gene sequence: CDR1 SGHRS, CDR2 YFSETQ. The CDR3 loop spans 15 amino acids. Trimming cost V 0 bases and J 12 bases; bases outside gene matches: 6. CDR3 loop: CASSLAGTGVGPLHF. The CDR3 DNA is TGCGCCAGCAGCTTGGCTGGGACAGGGGTGGGACCCCTCCACTTT.

This clonotype was seen at least ten times. The chain couples TRBV5-1 to TRBJ2-1; 10 bases line up with TRBD2. Germline values: CDR1 SGHRS, CDR2 YFSETQ. The CDR3 covers 17 residues. V gave up 4 bases and J gave up 8 bases; unmatched junction bases: 15. The CDR3 DNA reads as TGCGCCAGCAGCCAAATTCCCGGGACTAGCGTCTTCCATGAGCAGTTCTTC. It specifies CASSQIPGTSVFHEQFF.

This clonotype has only a few counts. The rearrangement uses TRBV15 and TRBJ1-5; D is undetermined. CDR1 and CDR2 from the germline V gene are LNHNV and YYDKDF (reference sequence). V lost 0 bases to trimming and J lost 4 bases, with 10 bases between them. The CDR3 is made up of 15 amino acids. DNA for the CDR3: TGTGCCACCAGCAGAGATAAGGGTTCGAATCAGCCCCAGCATTTT. Translated: CATSRDKGSNQPQHF.

This clonotype occurred many times. One junction end disagrees with the germline gene, perhaps due to a read error. The chain couples TRBV7-3 to TRBJ1-4; D not resolved. The CDR3 contains 13 residues. Germline lookup yields CDR1 SGHTA and CDR2 FQGTGA. The CDR3, as DNA: TGTGCCAGCAGCCTCACACGGTACACGACCGGTGTTTTT. Protein sequence: CASSLTRYTTGVF.

The J gene is TRBJ2-1, the V gene TRBV6-1; 9 bases line up with TRBD1. The CDR3 has 18 amino acids. Germline CDR1 reads MNHNS; CDR2 reads SASEGT. The V gene end was trimmed by 2 bases and the J gene end by 5 bases; junction bases not matched to a gene: 13. CDR3 nucleotide sequence: TGTGCCAGCAGTGAAAAGGGGGGGCCGGGACAGGGTAACAATGAGCAGTTCTTC. It is translated as CASSEKGGPGQGNNEQFF.

The chain links TRBV4-1 to TRBJ2-5, with 7 bases matching TRBD2. The CDR3 runs 17 residues. Germline V gene lookup returns CDR1 MGHRA and CDR2 YSYEKL. After removal of 0 bases from V and 3 bases from J, the junction contained 10 bases not matched to a gene. The chain's CDR3 is CASSQDQSGTWEETQYF. DNA of the CDR3: TGCGCCAGCAGCCAAGATCAAAGCGGGACCTGGGAAGAGACCCAGTACTTC.

V and J are TRBV11-1 and TRBJ1-1; D not certain. V gave up 1 base and J gave up 14 bases, with 17 bases separating them. Germline loops: CDR1 SGHAT, CDR2 FQDESV (reference sequence). This CDR3 is 13 amino acids long. CDR3 sequence reads: CASSLDGVPRAFF. CDR3 DNA: TGTGCCAGCAGCTTAGACGGGGTCCCGCGAGCCTTCTTT.

The rearrangement links TRBV30 to TRBJ2-6, with D unclear. CDR1 GTSNPN and CDR2 SVGIG come from the germline V gene (reference sequence). Deletions cut 1 base from V and 1 base from J, with 8 bases between. This CDR3 region has 15 residues. The CDR3 region is CAWSALASGANVLTF. Here the CDR3 DNA reads TGTGCCTGGAGTGCTCTCGCTTCTGGGGCCAACGTCCTGACTTTC.

This clonotype was seen a handful of times. V is TRBV20-1 and J is TRBJ1-6; D gene ambiguous. The CDR3 has 13 amino acids. Trimming took off 7 bases at V and 5 bases at J, with 12 bases between the two ends. Germline CDR1 and CDR2: DFQATT and SNEGSKA (reference sequence). The CDR3, as DNA: TGCAGTGGTACAATCCGGGATAATTCACCCCTCCACTTT. Amino acids: CSGTIRDNSPLHF.

This clonotype was seen repeatedly, ten times or more. The CDR3 sequence: CASSLGIGTSEVGEQFF. CDR3 nucleotides: TGTGCCAGCAGCTTGGGGATCGGGACTAGTGAGGTCGGGGAGCAGTTCTTC. The rearrangement links TRBV11-1 to TRBJ2-1; 8 bases match TRBD2. Germline CDR1 and CDR2: SGHAT and FQDESV (reference sequence). Trimming at V came to 3 bases and at J to 10 bases, leaving 17 bases not matched to a gene. This CDR3 is 17 amino acids long.

The chain carries TRBV7-6 and TRBJ1-3; unclear D gene. This CDR3 has 16 amino acids. Trimming removed 0 bases from V and 2 bases from J, with 11 bases in between. CDR1 is SGHVS and CDR2 is FNYEAQ in the germline V gene. CDR3 loop: CASSLAEGGAGNTIYF. CDR3 nucleotides: TGTGCCAGCAGCTTAGCGGAGGGAGGCGCTGGAAACACCATATATTTT.

At least ten counts were recorded for this clonotype. This chain's CDR3 is CSARPHETSGRGGTQYF. The CDR3 DNA reads as TGCAGTGCTAGACCTCATGAGACTAGCGGGAGGGGGGGGACGCAGTATTTT. The genes are TRBV20-1 and TRBJ2-3, with 14 bases aligning to TRBD2. Per germline, CDR1 DFQATT and CDR2 SNEGSKA (reference sequence). CDR3 length: 17 amino acids. With 2 bases clipped from V and 9 bases from J, the junction kept 13 bases outside the gene matches.

This clonotype has ten or more counts. CDR3: CASNPLAGTYEQYF. The CDR3 DNA sequence: TGTGCCAGCAACCCACTAGCGGGGACCTACGAGCAGTACTTC. The gene calls are TRBV6-2 or TRBV6-3 and TRBJ2-7, with 10 positions matching TRBD2. J gave up 2 bases and V 7 bases, and 5 bases lay outside the gene matches. This CDR3 comprises 14 residues. CDR1 is MNHEY, CDR2 SVGEGT, per germline.

This clonotype was picked up many times. This chain links TRBV12-3 or TRBV12-4 with TRBJ1-1, with D perhaps TRBD1 (6 bases). V was clipped by 2 bases and J by 7 bases, with 14 bases between them. The CDR3 has 14 residues. The CDR3 loop is CASSLTSQGGEAFF. CDR3 nucleotides: TGTGCCAGCAGTTTAACCAGCCAAGGGGGTGAAGCTTTCTTT.

This clonotype was detected many times. The chain uses TRBV5-1 and TRBJ1-4; possibly TRBD1 for D (6 bases). There are 14 residues in the CDR3. Trimming cost V 3 bases and J 7 bases, with 13 bases left between them. Germline assignment: CDR1 SGHRS and CDR2 YFSETQ. The CDR3 DNA is TGCGCCAGCAGCTCCTCGAAAGGGGGTGAAAAACTGTTTTTT. As protein: CASSSSKGGEKLFF.

This clonotype was detected ten times or more. The chain links TRBV12-3 or TRBV12-4 to TRBJ2-1; possible D gene TRBD2, 7 bases. The V gene lost 3 bases and the J gene lost 6 bases, with 21 bases spanning the gap. CDR3 length: 17 amino acids. CDR3: CASSFSGGAIRGNEQFF. The CDR3 DNA reads TGTGCCAGCAGTTTTTCTGGGGGGGCGATACGGGGCAATGAGCAGTTCTTC.

The chain recombines TRBV5-1 with TRBJ1-1, with D possibly being TRBD1 (5 bases). The CDR3 consists of 15 residues. In germline, CDR1 is SGHRS, CDR2 YFSETQ. The V and J ends lost 4 bases and 3 bases respectively, with 16 bases between them. CDR3 coding DNA: TGCGCCAGCAGCCTATCAGGGAATTGGGACACTGAAGCTTTCTTT. Translation: CASSLSGNWDTEAFF.

This clonotype was counted between two and nine times. This sequence joins TRBV29-1 and TRBJ2-7; no firm D call. This CDR3 has 13 residues. V shed 2 bases and J shed 3 bases, with 11 bases lying between them. Germline assignment: CDR1 SQVTM and CDR2 ANQGSEA. CDR3 nucleotide sequence: TGCAGCGTTGAATTAGGCGTTAGCTACGAGCAGTACTTC. Encoded protein: CSVELGVSYEQYF.

The rearrangement joins TRBV10-1 to TRBJ1-6; 7 positions match TRBD1. Trimming removed 9 bases from V and 9 bases from J; junction bases left unmatched: 11. The CDR3 is 14 amino acids. Germline V gene data show CDR1 as WNHNN and CDR2 as SYGVQD (reference sequence). The CDR3 DNA is TGCGCCAGTAAACGCGTGACAGGGTTTTCACCCCTCCACTTT. It encodes CASKRVTGFSPLHF.

Many counts were recorded for this clonotype. V and J are TRBV28 and TRBJ1-5; D is possibly TRBD1 (5 bases). Germline assignment: CDR1 MDHEN and CDR2 SYDVKM. CDR3 length: 15 amino acids. V dropped 6 bases and J dropped 3 bases, with 15 bases sitting between them. The CDR3 region is CASSPPGGNNQPQHF. CDR3 bases: TGTGCCAGCAGCCCCCCCGGGGGTAACAATCAGCCCCAGCATTTT.

There are a few counts of this clonotype. The gene calls are TRBV20-1 and TRBJ2-1, with TRBD2 identical over 13 bases. V was pared by 6 bases and J by 10 bases, with 9 bases of the junction left unmatched. CDR3 length: 14 residues. Germline V CDR1 and CDR2: DFQATT, SNEGSKA (reference sequence). The CDR3 loop is CSATGTSGALEQFF. CDR3 DNA sequence: TGCAGTGCGACCGGGACTAGCGGGGCCTTGGAGCAGTTCTTC.

This clonotype appeared a few times. This chain connects TRBV9 to TRBJ2-1; 7 nucleotides agree with TRBD2. The CDR3 has 16 residues. V dropped 1 base and J dropped 9; count of bases not matched to a gene: 13. CDR1 and CDR2 from the germline V gene are SGDLS and YYNGEE. The CDR3 reads CASSVSGLVFGGEQFF. The CDR3 region has the DNA TGTGCCAGCAGCGTATCCGGACTAGTATTTGGGGGTGAGCAGTTCTTC.

This clonotype was seen repeatedly, ten times or more. The gene calls are TRBV3-1 and TRBJ1-1; D gene unclear. Trimming removed 4 bases from V and 12 bases from J, with 12 bases in between. This CDR3 region has 11 residues. The germline V gene has CDR1 LGHDT and CDR2 YNNKEL (reference sequence). In nucleotides, the CDR3 is TGTGCCAGCAGCCGGGATTCGTATACTTTCTTT. Translated, it gives CASSRDSYTFF.

This clonotype appeared many times. The rearrangement links TRBV12-3 or TRBV12-4 to TRBJ1-2, with D possibly matching TRBD1 (6 bases). V lost 6 bases and J 6 bases, leaving 20 bases between the germline ends. The CDR3 runs 15 residues. The CDR3 here is CASSRPLGGADGYTF. CDR3 bases: TGTGCCAGCAGCCGTCCTTTGGGGGGGGCCGATGGCTACACCTTC.

Ten or more counts support this clonotype. The rearrangement uses TRBV27 and TRBJ2-3; TRBD2 aligns across 11 bases. Germline V gene sequence: CDR1 MNHEY, CDR2 SMNVEV (reference sequence). CDR3 length: 16 residues. V was clipped by 4 bases and J by 7 bases; unmatched bases: 10. CDR3 sequence reads: CASSWGTSGIVNTQYF. DNA of the CDR3: TGTGCCAGCAGTTGGGGGACTAGCGGAATTGTAAATACGCAGTATTTT.